Listed here are 26 T cell receptor beta chains from one sample, sequenced in a study of blood T cell repertoires in COVID-19. Some clones are missing from TCRdb's copy, which holds only in-frame ones; the method was immunoSEQ multiplex PCR. The repertoire consists of roughly 280,000 clones, with 70% to 90% occurring once and the leading ten covering about 5%. What was sequenced was peripheral blood. Receptors originate from a woman in her fifties or sixties with COVID-19, enrolled during active disease.

The chain combines TRBV15 with TRBJ2-7; 7 bases agree with TRBD1. With 5 bases clipped from V and 3 bases from J, the junction kept 10 bases outside the gene matches. CDR1 is LNHNV, CDR2 YYDKDF, per germline (reference sequence). The CDR3 contains 15 residues. CDR3 region: CATSSDPGGIYEQYF. The CDR3 region has the DNA TGTGCCACCAGCTCAGACCCAGGGGGTATCTACGAGCAGTACTTC. The variable domain in full, with the rest retrieved from reference TRBV15 and TRBJ2-7, is DAMVIQNPRYQVTQFGKPVTLSCSQTLNHNVMYWYQQKSSQAPKLLFHYYDKDFNNEADTPDNFQSRRPNTSFCFLDIRSPGLGDTAMYLCATSSDPGGIYEQYFGPGTRLTVT.

The V and J genes are TRBV18 and TRBJ1-1, with unresolved D. V shed 2 bases and J shed 0 bases, with 10 bases lying between them. Germline loops: CDR1 KGHSH, CDR2 LQKENI. The CDR3 is 15 residues long. In DNA form, the CDR3 reads TGTGCCAGCTCACCATGGGCACGGCTGAACACTGAAGCTTTCTTT. Translating it yields CASSPWARLNTEAFF.

The J gene is TRBJ1-1, the V gene TRBV6-6; a possible D gene is TRBD1 (5 bases). This CDR3 is 14 amino acids long. CDR1 is MNHNY, CDR2 SVGAGI, per germline (reference sequence). Trimming took off 0 bases at V and 3 bases at J, with 8 bases between the two ends. CDR3 in amino acids: CASSYSGGDTEAFF. The CDR3 nucleotides are TGTGCCAGCAGTTACTCGGGGGGGGACACTGAAGCTTTCTTT.

The rearrangement uses TRBV27 and TRBJ1-2; D is undetermined. This CDR3 spans 15 amino acids. Germline CDR1 and CDR2: MNHEY and SMNVEV (reference sequence). With 3 bases removed from V and 4 bases from J, the gap between germline ends came to 15 bases. In DNA, the CDR3 is TGTGCCAGCAGTTTCCTTTCGGGGTCGGGCTATGGCTACACCTTC. Its translation is CASSFLSGSGYGYTF.

This clone was found a few times. The chain links TRBV28 to TRBJ1-2, with 7 positions matching TRBD1. The ends lost 5 bases at V and 13 bases at J; junction bases unmatched: 10. This CDR3 is 12 amino acids long. Germline loops: CDR1 MDHEN, CDR2 SYDVKM. CDR3 amino acids: CASSTTDRDTTF. The CDR3 DNA follows: TGTGCCAGCAGTACCACAGACAGGGATACCACCTTC.

This chain uses TRBV5-1 with TRBJ1-3; D call uncertain. Germline V lookup: CDR1 SGHRS, CDR2 YFSETQ. The V end was cut by 0 bases, the J end by 4 bases, with 11 bases between. This CDR3 is built from 15 residues. The CDR3 is CASSLDRGAGNTIYF. The CDR3 nucleotides are TGCGCCAGCAGCTTGGATCGGGGAGCCGGAAACACCATATATTTT.

V gene TRBV7-3 combines with J gene TRBJ2-1, with TRBD2 matching over 7 bases. Germline values: CDR1 SGHTA, CDR2 FQGTGA. Germline trimming cut 1 base from V and 0 bases from J; bases unmatched to any gene: 3. The CDR3 is 16 residues long. The CDR3 DNA reads as TGTGCCAGCAGCTTAAGCCGGACTAGCTCCTACAATGAGCAGTTCTTC. It yields the protein CASSLSRTSSYNEQFF.

V gene TRBV6-5 combines with J gene TRBJ1-2; D is uncertain. This CDR3 contains 14 residues. Looked up from germline, CDR1 is MNHEY and CDR2 is SVGAGI. The V and J ends lost 2 bases and 8 bases respectively, with 15 bases between them. The CDR3 loop reads CASSYRGLTSGYTF. The CDR3 DNA sequence: TGTGCCAGCAGTTACCGGGGTCTTACAAGCGGCTACACCTTC.

V usage is TRBV7-8 and J usage is TRBJ2-7; 7 bases are shared with TRBD2. The trim removed 4 bases at V and 1 base at J, leaving 7 bases unmatched. This CDR3 comprises 15 residues. Germline V lookup: CDR1 SGHVS, CDR2 FQNEAQ. CDR3 in DNA: TGTGCCAGCAGCTCTCCTAGCGGATTATCCTACGAGCAGTACTTC. Encoded protein: CASSSPSGLSYEQYF.

The J gene is TRBJ2-7, the V gene TRBV29-1; the D gene is possibly TRBD1 (6 bases). The CDR3 contains 13 residues. Germline CDR1 reads SQVTM; CDR2 reads ANQGSEA. V lost 7 bases and J 5 bases, leaving 18 bases between the germline ends. The CDR3 loop reads CSGLQGAYDEQYF. DNA for the CDR3: TGCAGCGGCCTACAGGGAGCGTATGACGAGCAGTACTTC.

This clone was seen only once. The chain joins TRBV6-2 or TRBV6-3 to TRBJ1-6; a possible D gene is TRBD1 (5 bases). The CDR3 is 15 residues long. Germline V gene sequence: CDR1 MNHEY, CDR2 SVGEGT. Trimming took off 5 bases at V and 9 bases at J, with 17 bases between the two ends. The CDR3 coding sequence is TGTGCCAGCAGTCCCGGACAAGGGAGGGTTTCACCCCTCCACTTT. Residues: CASSPGQGRVSPLHF.

The rearrangement links TRBV5-1 to TRBJ2-7; tentatively, D is TRBD2 (6 bases). This CDR3 is built from 13 residues. CDR1 SGHRS and CDR2 YFSETQ come from the germline V gene. The V and J ends lost 0 bases and 6 bases respectively, with 10 bases between them. The CDR3 sequence is CASSLALGGEQYF. The CDR3 nucleotides are TGCGCCAGCAGCTTGGCTCTGGGGGGCGAGCAGTACTTC.

This clone showed up just a few times. In DNA, the CDR3 is TGTGCCAGCAGTTACAGGGGACACCCCCGGGCTGGCTACACCTTC. It codes for CASSYRGHPRAGYTF. The chain links TRBV6-5 to TRBJ1-2, with D possibly matching TRBD1 (6 bases). The CDR3 runs 15 residues. Deletions cut 2 bases from V and 7 bases from J, with 17 bases between. Germline values: CDR1 MNHEY, CDR2 SVGAGI.

This clone was counted between two and nine times. The chain joins TRBV27 to TRBJ2-5, with D maybe TRBD1 (6 bases). This CDR3 contains 16 residues. Trimming removed 8 bases at V and 1 base at J, with 20 bases between. The V gene's germline CDR1 is MNHEY and CDR2 SMNVEV (reference sequence). The DNA for the CDR3 is TGTGCCAGCCGACACCAGGGGCGCCGGGGCCAAGAGACCCAGTACTTC. It yields the protein CASRHQGRRGQETQYF.

The chain is built from TRBV30 and TRBJ1-1; 7 nucleotides align to TRBD1. CDR3 length: 12 amino acids. Germline V gene sequence: CDR1 GTSNPN, CDR2 SVGIG (reference sequence). J was trimmed by 4 bases and V by 6 bases; bases with no gene match: 5. The CDR3 DNA sequence: TGTGCCTGCCAGGGGGAGCGCACTGAAGCTTTCTTT. Its protein is CACQGERTEAFF. The entire variable domain, with the rest obtained from reference TRBV30 and TRBJ1-1, is as follows: SQTIHQWPATLVQPVGSPLSLECTVEGTSNPNLYWYRQAAGRGLQLLFYSVGIGQISSEVPQNLSASRPQDRQFILSSKKLLLSDSGFYLCACQGERTEAFFGQGTRLTVV.

The chain is built from TRBV5-4 and TRBJ2-7; tentatively, D is TRBD2 (5 bases). The CDR3 has 17 amino acids. Trimming removed 0 bases at V and 0 bases at J, with 16 bases between. Germline lookup yields CDR1 SGHNT and CDR2 YYREEE (reference sequence). The CDR3 here is CASSLGPRAAVSYEQYF. CDR3 nucleotides: TGTGCCAGCAGCTTGGGCCCGAGGGCGGCCGTCTCCTACGAGCAGTACTTC.

The chain couples TRBV11-2 to TRBJ1-4; 8 bases map to TRBD1. The germline V gene has CDR1 SGHAT and CDR2 FQNNGV. Trimming removed 0 bases from V and 8 bases from J; junction bases left unmatched: 5. The length of the CDR3 is 15 residues. The CDR3 here is CASSLDTGGGEKLFF. DNA for the CDR3: TGTGCCAGCAGCTTAGATACAGGGGGTGGAGAAAAACTGTTTTTT.

This clone was found a few times. J is TRBJ1-6 and V is TRBV19; 7 positions agree with TRBD1. CDR3 length equals 14 residues. V was pared by 5 bases and J by 8 bases, with 6 bases of the junction left unmatched. Germline V gene sequence: CDR1 LNHDA, CDR2 SQIVND (reference sequence). The CDR3 sequence: CASSHGTAHSPLHF. CDR3 in DNA: TGTGCCAGTAGTCACGGGACAGCGCATTCACCCCTCCACTTT. The whole variable domain, filled in from reference TRBV19 and TRBJ1-6, reads DGGITQSPKYLFRKEGQNVTLSCEQNLNHDAMYWYRQDPGQGLRLIYYSQIVNDFQKGDIAEGYSVSREKKESFPLTVTSAQKNPTAFYLCASSHGTAHSPLHFGNGTRLTVT.

The rearrangement joins TRBV9 to TRBJ1-4; no firm D call. V was pared by 0 bases and J by 8 bases, with 14 bases between. The germline gives CDR1 SGDLS, CDR2 YYNGEE. The CDR3 sequence is 15 residues long. In DNA, the CDR3 is TGTGCCAGCAGCGTAGACGGACGGCGGGGAGAAAAACTGTTTTTT. Translating it yields CASSVDGRRGEKLFF.

The chain combines TRBV7-3 with TRBJ2-5; TRBD2 matches at 9 bases. Germline V gene data show CDR1 as SGHTA and CDR2 as FQGTGA. CDR3 length: 13 amino acids. Trimming removed 5 bases from V and 7 bases from J; junction bases left unmatched: 5. CDR3 nucleotides: TGTGCCAGCAGCCAGGGACTAGCTGGGACCCAGTACTTC. It specifies CASSQGLAGTQYF.

The J gene is TRBJ1-4, the V gene TRBV2; TRBD1 is a possible D gene (6 bases). Trimming removed 7 bases at V and 0 bases at J, with 12 bases between. The germline V gene has CDR1 SNHLY and CDR2 FYNNEI. This CDR3 comprises 15 residues. The CDR3 region has the DNA TGTGCCAGCACCCGAAGACAGGCAACTAATGAAAAACTGTTTTTT. Amino acids: CASTRRQATNEKLFF. Full variable domain (remainder filled in from reference TRBV2 and TRBJ1-4): EPEVTQTPSHQVTQMGQEVILRCVPISNHLYFYWYRQILGQKVEFLVSFYNNEISEKSEIFDDQFSVERPDGSNFTLKIRSTKLEDSAMYFCASTRRQATNEKLFFGSGTQLSVL.

The CDR3 DNA reads TGTGCCAGCAAACAAGGATCGGACAGCTCGAACCAGCCCCAGCATTTT. Protein product: CASKQGSDSSNQPQHF. The chain links TRBV3-1 (or the pseudogene TRBV3-2) to TRBJ1-5; tentative D call: TRBD1 (6 bases). V dropped 7 bases and J dropped 7 bases, with 23 bases sitting between them. The CDR3 covers 16 residues. The germline V gene has CDR1 LGHDT and CDR2 YNNKEL (reference sequence).

The chain joins TRBV9 to TRBJ2-1; 9 bases map to TRBD1. This CDR3 contains 15 residues. Germline CDR1 is SGDLS and CDR2 is YYNGEE. V dropped 3 bases and J dropped 4; count of bases not matched to a gene: 5. DNA of the CDR3: TGTGCCAGCAGCGATCGGACAGGGGATTACAATGAGCAGTTCTTC. Residues: CASSDRTGDYNEQFF.

The rearrangement joins TRBV30 to TRBJ1-1, with TRBD1 as a possible D gene (6 bases). This CDR3 has 14 residues. Trimming cost V 2 bases and J 3 bases, with 13 bases left between them. Per germline, CDR1 GTSNPN and CDR2 SVGIG (reference sequence). The CDR3 bases are TGTGCCTGGAGTCCAGGGGTCGCGGACACTGAAGCTTTCTTT. This gives the protein CAWSPGVADTEAFF.

V gene TRBV18 combines with J gene TRBJ2-2; 10 bases line up with TRBD2. Germline assignment: CDR1 KGHSH and CDR2 LQKENI. The CDR3 covers 19 residues. Germline trimming cut 3 bases from V and 4 bases from J; bases unmatched to any gene: 14. The CDR3 spells CASSPLLQAGGSSTGELFF. CDR3 DNA sequence: TGTGCCAGCTCACCCCTTCTGCAAGCGGGAGGGTCCAGCACCGGGGAGCTGTTTTTT.

The gene calls are TRBV7-9 and TRBJ2-1, with 9 bases matching TRBD2. The CDR3 length is 14 residues. Germline CDR1 is SEHNR and CDR2 is FQNEAQ (reference sequence). V lost 5 bases, J lost 3 bases, and 2 bases stayed unmatched. The CDR3: CASSRLADYNEQFF. In DNA form, the CDR3 reads TGTGCCAGCAGCCGACTAGCGGACTACAATGAGCAGTTCTTC.